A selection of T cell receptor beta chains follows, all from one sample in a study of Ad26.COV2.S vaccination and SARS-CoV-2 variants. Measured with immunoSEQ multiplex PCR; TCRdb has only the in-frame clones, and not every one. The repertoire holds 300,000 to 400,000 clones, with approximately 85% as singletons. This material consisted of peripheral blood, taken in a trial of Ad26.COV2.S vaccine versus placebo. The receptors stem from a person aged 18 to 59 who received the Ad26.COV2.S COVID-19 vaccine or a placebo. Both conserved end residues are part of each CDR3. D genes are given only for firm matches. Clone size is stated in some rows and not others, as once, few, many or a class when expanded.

CDR3 DNA: TGTGCCAGCAGCTGGACACTTCGGGGGGATGAAAAACTGTTTTTT
CDR3 protein: CASSWTLRGDEKLFF
clone size: -
V gene: TRBV7-9
D gene: -
J gene: TRBJ1-4

CDR3 DNA: TGTGCCAGCAGCTTAGAGCTAGCAGCAACTTACAATGAGCAGTTCTTC
CDR3 protein: CASSLELAATYNEQFF
clone size: -
V gene: TRBV7-9
D gene: -
J gene: TRBJ2-1

CDR3 DNA: TGTGCCAGCAGTCTGTATGGGGGGGCGGCGGAGACCCAGTACTTC
CDR3 protein: CASSLYGGAAETQYF
clone size: -
V gene: TRBV6-5
D gene: -
J gene: TRBJ2-5

CDR3 DNA: TGCGCCAGCAGTCTAGGGGGGAGTATGAACACCGGGGAGCTGTTTTTT
CDR3 protein: CASSLGGSMNTGELFF
clone size: -
V gene: TRBV5-1
D gene: -
J gene: TRBJ2-2

CDR3 DNA: TGTGCCAGCAGCTTTGAGGGTGCAGACCTAAACATTCAGTACTTC
CDR3 protein: CASSFEGADLNIQYF
clone size: -
V gene: TRBV5-5
D gene: -
J gene: TRBJ2-4

CDR3 DNA: TGTGCCAGCTCGCTGACAGGGAATCAGCCCCAGCATTTT
CDR3 protein: CASSLTGNQPQHF
clone size: -
V gene: TRBV18
D gene: TRBD1
J gene: TRBJ1-5

CDR3 DNA: TGTGCCAGCAGCCCCGGACAGACTAGCTCCTACGAGCAGTACTTC
CDR3 protein: CASSPGQTSSYEQYF
clone size: -
V gene: TRBV11-3
D gene: -
J gene: TRBJ2-7

CDR3 DNA: TGTGCCAGCAGCGTGACAGGGGTTATAGCTGAAGCTTTCTTT
CDR3 protein: CASSVTGVIAEAFF
clone size: -
V gene: TRBV9
D gene: TRBD1
J gene: TRBJ1-1

CDR3 DNA: TGTGCCAGCAGCCAAGTAGACAGCCCTATGAACACTGAAGCTTTCTTT
CDR3 protein: CASSQVDSPMNTEAFF
clone size: -
V gene: TRBV3-1/TRBV3-2
D gene: -
J gene: TRBJ1-1

CDR3 DNA: TGCGCCAGCAGCCAAGGGACAGGGCGCGAGCAGTACTTC
CDR3 protein: CASSQGTGREQYF
clone size: once
V gene: TRBV4-3
D gene: TRBD1
J gene: TRBJ2-7

CDR3 DNA: TGTGCCAGCAGGCCAGGGGCCCGCCCCCCAGATACGCAGTATTTT
CDR3 protein: CASRPGARPPDTQYF
clone size: -
V gene: TRBV28
D gene: -
J gene: TRBJ2-3

CDR3 DNA: TGTGCCAGCTCACCGGGACTAGCGGCGGCGGTAGATACGCAGTATTTT
CDR3 protein: CASSPGLAAAVDTQYF
clone size: few
V gene: TRBV18
D gene: TRBD2
J gene: TRBJ2-3

CDR3 DNA: TGTGCCAGCAGCTTAGTCTCAGGGAGTACTGAAGCTTTCTTT
CDR3 protein: CASSLVSGSTEAFF
clone size: -
V gene: TRBV11-2
D gene: -
J gene: TRBJ1-1

CDR3 DNA: TGTGCCAGCAGCCCGCAGAAAGCCGTTCCTAGCACAGATACGCAGTATTTT
CDR3 protein: CASSPQKAVPSTDTQYF
clone size: -
V gene: TRBV7-9
D gene: -
J gene: TRBJ2-3

CDR3 DNA: TGTGCCAGCAGCTTAGATGGGGGAGGCAATCAGCCCCAGCATTTT
CDR3 protein: CASSLDGGGNQPQHF
clone size: -
V gene: TRBV7-6
D gene: -
J gene: TRBJ1-5

CDR3 DNA: TGTGCCAGTCAAAGACTAGCGGGAGGGAAAAACATTCAGTACTTC
CDR3 protein: CASQRLAGGKNIQYF
clone size: -
V gene: TRBV19
D gene: TRBD2
J gene: TRBJ2-4

CDR3 DNA: TGTGCCAGCAGCTTAGGAAGGGTCGGGACAGATACGCAGTATTTT
CDR3 protein: CASSLGRVGTDTQYF
clone size: once
V gene: TRBV7-2
D gene: -
J gene: TRBJ2-3

CDR3 DNA: TGTGCCAGCAGCGTAGCCTGGGACACGACCTACGAGCAGTACTTC
CDR3 protein: CASSVAWDTTYEQYF
clone size: -
V gene: TRBV9
D gene: -
J gene: TRBJ2-7